This T cell receptor beta chain was profiled in a study of T-cell memory formation after mild COVID-19. General observations from the study: Still unconfirmed is whether the second-wave clones peaking on day 37 recognized SARS-CoV-2. CD4+ contracting clones lay mainly in CM and EM, CD8+ ones in EMRA.

This CDR3 region has 10 residues. Between the trimmed V and J ends, which lost 2 bases and 14 bases, there was a span of 7 bases. CDR1 is SEHNR, CDR2 FQNEAQ, per germline (reference sequence). About this clonotype itself: Its specificity is not known.

TCR alpha and TCR beta cDNA libraries with sample barcodes and UMIs came from 5'RACE using constant-segment primers. Using its own MiXCR run on the 5' RACE reads, TCRdb lists one record per CDR3 protein. The data show around 200,000 distinct CDR3 sequences, with about 22% seen just once and about 23% held by the top ten. This chain connects TRBV7-9 to TRBJ2-1; D is undetermined. Sequenced: PBMCs or a T cell subset sorted from them (not recorded which). The sequence came from an adult woman who had mild COVID-19 (a few samples of this study predate the infection). Cell type and time point are not known. The CDR3 DNA sequence: TGTGCCAGCAGCTTAAATTGGGAGTTCTTC. This encodes CASSLNWEFF.